Below are 21 T cell receptor beta chains sequenced from a single sample in a study of blood T cells in healthy people across ages (dated by TCRdb to between 2014 and 2017). The library was obtained by 5' RACE. Sequencing relied on an Illumina HiSeq 2500. A second PCR of about 6 to 11 cycles was performed with a sample-barcoded 5' primer and a J-beta primer mix. The public sequencing data were trimmed at Q25 with fastp and processed into clonotypes with MiXCR by TCRdb, which kept only in-frame beta chains. Merged by CDR3 protein, the rows form single entries marked with the most common genes and DNA. Here the sample has about 680,000 distinct CDR3 sequences; approximately 50% occur a single time. The ten largest clones take up under 35% of the sample. Sequencing was carried out using blood. The source of these receptors is a woman aged 60-75 years in good health.

This clonotype occurred many times. This CDR3 reads CSVEKAADTQYF. Written as DNA, the CDR3 is TGCAGCGTTGAAAAGGCAGCAGATACGCAGTATTTT. The rearrangement uses TRBV29-1 and TRBJ2-3; D gene unclear. Trimming removed 2 bases at V and 4 bases at J, with 7 bases between. The CDR3 sequence is 12 residues long. Germline V lookup: CDR1 SQVTM, CDR2 ANQGSEA.

The genes are TRBV12-3 or TRBV12-4 and TRBJ2-7, with D maybe TRBD2 (7 bases). The ends were cut back, 6 bases at V and 0 bases at J, with 12 bases in the middle. The CDR3 is 14 residues long. CDR3 in amino acids: CASRRGGSSYEQYF. CDR3 DNA sequence: TGTGCCAGCAGGAGGGGGGGAAGCTCCTACGAGCAGTACTTC.

This chain links TRBV7-2 with TRBJ1-5; D is ambiguous. The CDR3 totals 15 residues. V was shortened by 0 bases and J by 3 bases, with 9 bases between the two germline ends. The germline V gene encodes CDR1 SGHTA and CDR2 FQGNSA. The CDR3 protein is CASSLASNLNQPQHF. DNA for the CDR3: TGTGCCAGCAGCTTAGCGTCTAACCTCAATCAGCCCCAGCATTTT.

This rearrangement joins TRBV14 to TRBJ2-7; D not resolved. From germline, CDR1 is SGHDN and CDR2 FVKESK. The V gene lost 0 bases and the J gene lost 8 bases, with 5 bases spanning the gap. The CDR3 has 11 residues. The CDR3 bases are TGTGCCAGCAGCCAAGATCACCAGCAGTACTTC. As protein: CASSQDHQQYF.

This CDR3 is CSARGGQGGREQYF. The CDR3 nucleotides are TGCAGTGCTAGAGGAGGGCAAGGAGGTCGGGAGCAGTACTTC. This chain uses TRBV20-1 with TRBJ2-5; D perhaps matches TRBD2 (6 bases). Germline CDR1 and CDR2: DFQATT and SNEGSKA (reference sequence). The CDR3 contains 14 residues. V lost 1 base, J lost 11 bases, and 20 bases lay in between.

The genes are TRBV20-1 and TRBJ1-2; maybe TRBD1 (6 bases). CDR1 and CDR2 from the germline V gene are DFQATT and SNEGSKA (reference sequence). With 3 bases removed from V and 4 bases from J, the gap between germline ends came to 12 bases. The CDR3 is 13 residues long. CDR3 nucleotides: TGCAGTGCTAGGGGGGGCGACCTCTATGGCTACACCTTC. Translation: CSARGGDLYGYTF.

CDR3 in DNA: TGTGCCAGCAGCGTAGTAGCGACCTCCTACGAGCAGTACTTC. Its translation is CASSVVATSYEQYF. The chain employs TRBV9 and TRBJ2-7; weak D call: TRBD2 (5 bases). The CDR3 is 14 amino acids. V was trimmed by 0 bases and J by 0 bases, leaving 7 bases between them. Germline CDR1 and CDR2: SGDLS and YYNGEE.

This chain uses TRBV28 with TRBJ2-5; TRBD1 aligns across 8 bases. The CDR3 sequence is 10 residues long. V gave up 5 bases and J gave up 13 bases; unmatched junction bases: 3. The V gene's germline CDR1 is MDHEN and CDR2 SYDVKM. The CDR3 coding sequence is TGTGCCAGCAGTGGGACAGGTTCGTACTTC. Residues: CASSGTGSYF.

The CDR3 DNA sequence: TGTGCCAGCAGCTGGAGTGTGCTCGAGCAGTACTTC. Protein product: CASSWSVLEQYF. V and J are TRBV6-2 or TRBV6-3 and TRBJ2-7; no clear D. CDR3 size: 12 residues. Between the trimmed V and J ends, which lost 6 bases and 6 bases, there was a span of 12 bases. Germline-derived CDR1 and CDR2 are MNHEY and SVGEGT.

This clonotype was recorded many times. The chain combines TRBV20-1 with TRBJ2-3; tentatively, D is TRBD2 (5 bases). The CDR3 is made up of 14 amino acids. The V end was cut by 0 bases, the J end by 6 bases, with 13 bases between. Germline assignment: CDR1 DFQATT and CDR2 SNEGSKA (reference sequence). CDR3 region: CSARDRTGSDTQYF. DNA of the CDR3: TGCAGTGCTAGAGATAGGACGGGGAGTGATACGCAGTATTTT.

This clonotype was detected a few times. The chain recombines TRBV4-2 with TRBJ2-3; D may be TRBD2 (6 bases). CDR3 length: 13 residues. Germline-derived CDR1 and CDR2 are LGHNA and YNFKEQ. V lost 4 bases and J 11 bases, leaving 16 bases between the germline ends. The CDR3 reads CASSPGSGDGQYF. CDR3 DNA sequence: TGTGCCAGCAGCCCCGGGTCGGGGGACGGGCAGTATTTT.

In this sample, this clonotype turned up a few times. The chain links TRBV7-2 to TRBJ2-7; D gene unclear. The germline gives CDR1 SGHTA, CDR2 FQGNSA. V lost 0 bases and J lost 6, with 9 bases in between. The CDR3 has 13 amino acids. CDR3 residues: CASSLARFREQYF. In DNA, the CDR3 is TGTGCCAGCAGCTTAGCCAGGTTTCGCGAGCAGTACTTC.

The CDR3 is CASSPGGLQYQETQYF. As DNA, the CDR3 is TGTGCCAGCAGCCCGGGGGGACTCCAGTACCAAGAGACCCAGTACTTC. The J gene is TRBJ2-5, the V gene TRBV5-6; TRBD2 matches 7 bases. Germline V gene lookup returns CDR1 SGHDT and CDR2 YYEEEE. After removal of 4 bases from V and 0 bases from J, the junction contained 9 bases not matched to a gene. This CDR3 has 16 residues.

The sample holds many counts of this clonotype. CDR3 nucleotide sequence: TGCAGCGTTGATTGGCAGGGGAGTTTTGATACGCAGTATTTT. It is translated as CSVDWQGSFDTQYF. This chain joins TRBV29-1 and TRBJ2-3; possibly TRBD1 for D (6 bases). There are 14 residues in the CDR3. CDR1 SQVTM and CDR2 ANQGSEA come from the germline V gene. The V end lost 3 bases, the J end lost 6 bases, and 16 bases lay between the germline ends.

The chain employs TRBV20-1 and TRBJ1-1; 7 positions match TRBD1. Germline-derived CDR1 and CDR2 are DFQATT and SNEGSKA (reference sequence). The CDR3 extends over 15 amino acids. The V and J ends lost 1 base and 5 bases, in that order; junction bases with no gene match: 10. The CDR3 protein is CSARGRQGWWTEAFF. DNA of the CDR3: TGCAGTGCTAGAGGGAGACAGGGATGGTGGACTGAAGCTTTCTTT.

This chain connects TRBV7-8 to TRBJ2-5; 11 nucleotides line up with TRBD2. CDR1 is SGHVS, CDR2 FQNEAQ, per germline. Trimming removed 0 bases from V and 5 bases from J; junction bases left unmatched: 8. The CDR3 runs 17 residues. The CDR3 DNA sequence: TGTGCCAGCAGCTTAGCCACCGGACTAGCGGGTCGGGAGACCCAGTACTTC. It encodes CASSLATGLAGRETQYF.

Worth noting for this clonotype: A much larger clone sits a single nucleotide away, making a read error possible. This chain connects TRBV29-1 to TRBJ2-5; D is possibly TRBD2 (5 bases). The J call is uncertain, as TRBJ2-1 better fits the DNA end. The CDR3 contains 12 residues. Germline CDR1 is SQVTM and CDR2 is ANQGSEA. Written as DNA, the CDR3 is TGCAGCGTCGATCTAGCTTCGGAGACCCAGTTCTTC. As protein: CSVDLASETQFF.

The chain combines TRBV6-5 with TRBJ2-7; 7 bases are shared with TRBD2. The CDR3 consists of 16 residues. V shed 3 bases, J shed 4 bases, and the junction held 12 bases outside the gene matches. CDR1 and CDR2 from the germline V gene are MNHEY and SVGAGI. As DNA, the CDR3 is TGTGCCAGCAGTTATGGGAGCGGGACTACTCCTTACGAGCAGTACTTC. The encoded protein is CASSYGSGTTPYEQYF.

V is TRBV3-1 and J is TRBJ2-7; D tentatively reads TRBD1 or TRBD2 (5 bases each). V was shortened by 1 base and J by 2 bases, with 9 bases between the two germline ends. The CDR3 extends over 14 amino acids. CDR1 is LGHDT, CDR2 YNNKEL, per germline (reference sequence). DNA for the CDR3: TGTGCCAGCAGCCAAGGGGACGGCCCCTACGAGCAGTACTTC. This encodes CASSQGDGPYEQYF.

This clonotype was counted only a few times. The chain carries TRBV4-1 and TRBJ2-1; 8 positions match TRBD2. The germline CDR1 and CDR2 sequences are MGHRA and YSYEKL. The CDR3 covers 16 residues. After removal of 0 bases from V and 1 base from J, the junction contained 2 bases not matched to a gene. The chain's CDR3 is CASSQEGTRSYNEQFF. CDR3 bases: TGCGCCAGCAGCCAAGAGGGGACTAGATCCTACAATGAGCAGTTCTTC.

J is TRBJ1-1 and V is TRBV29-1; D remains unclear. Germline V CDR1 and CDR2: SQVTM, ANQGSEA. The CDR3 is 13 amino acids. The CDR3 sequence: CRTDSILNTEAFF. In nucleotides, the CDR3 is TGCAGGACGGACTCCATCTTGAACACTGAAGCTTTCTTT.